This T cell receptor beta chain was identified during a study of T cell changes during pregnancy in multiple sclerosis. This CDR3 comprises 14 residues. Looked up from germline, CDR1 is SNHLY and CDR2 is FYNNEI. V lost 6 bases, J lost 0 bases, and 10 bases lay in between. Sequencing used immunoSEQ multiplex PCR; TCRdb keeps in-frame clones, though not all of them. The sample gives tens of thousands of clones, approximately 92% of which show up once; 3% to 4% is in the top ten. Sequencing used CD8+ T cells from peripheral blood mononuclear cells, obtained after pregnancy. The chain recombines TRBV2 with TRBJ2-3; D gene ambiguous. This TCR derives from a female donor with multiple sclerosis, enrolled in a pregnancy study. Here the CDR3 reads CASRRLLSTDTQYF. The CDR3, as DNA: TGTGCCAGCAGAAGACTGCTAAGCACAGATACGCAGTATTTT.